This T cell receptor beta chain was found in a study of cytomegalovirus exposure and HLA in healthy donors. General observations from the study: A later analysis, which compared TCR beta chains of equal frequency, found the HLA-associated ones more clonally expanded.

Each of the donors was a healthy bone marrow donor. Donors counted as nominally healthy when sampled, yet unrecorded immune exposures were likely. This CDR3 comprises 14 residues. Germline V lookup: CDR1 LNHDA, CDR2 SQIVND (reference sequence). Germline trimming cut 7 bases from V and 7 bases from J; bases unmatched to any gene: 9. The PCR was carried out with 60 Vbeta primers and 13 Jbeta primers. Method: immunoSEQ multiplex PCR; TCRdb's copy keeps in-frame clones and lacks some. The data contain roughly 66,000 clones, 70% to 80% of them singletons. Details on this clone: Its antigen is not identified.

The V gene is TRBV19, the J gene TRBJ1-1; the match to TRBD1 covers 10 bases. The sample consisted of PBMCs. This sequence was found in a man between 18 and 35 years old in good health and CMV-seropositive. The CDR3 sequence is CASTVGTGANEAFF. The CDR3 nucleotides are TGTGCCAGTACCGTAGGGACAGGGGCGAATGAAGCTTTCTTT.